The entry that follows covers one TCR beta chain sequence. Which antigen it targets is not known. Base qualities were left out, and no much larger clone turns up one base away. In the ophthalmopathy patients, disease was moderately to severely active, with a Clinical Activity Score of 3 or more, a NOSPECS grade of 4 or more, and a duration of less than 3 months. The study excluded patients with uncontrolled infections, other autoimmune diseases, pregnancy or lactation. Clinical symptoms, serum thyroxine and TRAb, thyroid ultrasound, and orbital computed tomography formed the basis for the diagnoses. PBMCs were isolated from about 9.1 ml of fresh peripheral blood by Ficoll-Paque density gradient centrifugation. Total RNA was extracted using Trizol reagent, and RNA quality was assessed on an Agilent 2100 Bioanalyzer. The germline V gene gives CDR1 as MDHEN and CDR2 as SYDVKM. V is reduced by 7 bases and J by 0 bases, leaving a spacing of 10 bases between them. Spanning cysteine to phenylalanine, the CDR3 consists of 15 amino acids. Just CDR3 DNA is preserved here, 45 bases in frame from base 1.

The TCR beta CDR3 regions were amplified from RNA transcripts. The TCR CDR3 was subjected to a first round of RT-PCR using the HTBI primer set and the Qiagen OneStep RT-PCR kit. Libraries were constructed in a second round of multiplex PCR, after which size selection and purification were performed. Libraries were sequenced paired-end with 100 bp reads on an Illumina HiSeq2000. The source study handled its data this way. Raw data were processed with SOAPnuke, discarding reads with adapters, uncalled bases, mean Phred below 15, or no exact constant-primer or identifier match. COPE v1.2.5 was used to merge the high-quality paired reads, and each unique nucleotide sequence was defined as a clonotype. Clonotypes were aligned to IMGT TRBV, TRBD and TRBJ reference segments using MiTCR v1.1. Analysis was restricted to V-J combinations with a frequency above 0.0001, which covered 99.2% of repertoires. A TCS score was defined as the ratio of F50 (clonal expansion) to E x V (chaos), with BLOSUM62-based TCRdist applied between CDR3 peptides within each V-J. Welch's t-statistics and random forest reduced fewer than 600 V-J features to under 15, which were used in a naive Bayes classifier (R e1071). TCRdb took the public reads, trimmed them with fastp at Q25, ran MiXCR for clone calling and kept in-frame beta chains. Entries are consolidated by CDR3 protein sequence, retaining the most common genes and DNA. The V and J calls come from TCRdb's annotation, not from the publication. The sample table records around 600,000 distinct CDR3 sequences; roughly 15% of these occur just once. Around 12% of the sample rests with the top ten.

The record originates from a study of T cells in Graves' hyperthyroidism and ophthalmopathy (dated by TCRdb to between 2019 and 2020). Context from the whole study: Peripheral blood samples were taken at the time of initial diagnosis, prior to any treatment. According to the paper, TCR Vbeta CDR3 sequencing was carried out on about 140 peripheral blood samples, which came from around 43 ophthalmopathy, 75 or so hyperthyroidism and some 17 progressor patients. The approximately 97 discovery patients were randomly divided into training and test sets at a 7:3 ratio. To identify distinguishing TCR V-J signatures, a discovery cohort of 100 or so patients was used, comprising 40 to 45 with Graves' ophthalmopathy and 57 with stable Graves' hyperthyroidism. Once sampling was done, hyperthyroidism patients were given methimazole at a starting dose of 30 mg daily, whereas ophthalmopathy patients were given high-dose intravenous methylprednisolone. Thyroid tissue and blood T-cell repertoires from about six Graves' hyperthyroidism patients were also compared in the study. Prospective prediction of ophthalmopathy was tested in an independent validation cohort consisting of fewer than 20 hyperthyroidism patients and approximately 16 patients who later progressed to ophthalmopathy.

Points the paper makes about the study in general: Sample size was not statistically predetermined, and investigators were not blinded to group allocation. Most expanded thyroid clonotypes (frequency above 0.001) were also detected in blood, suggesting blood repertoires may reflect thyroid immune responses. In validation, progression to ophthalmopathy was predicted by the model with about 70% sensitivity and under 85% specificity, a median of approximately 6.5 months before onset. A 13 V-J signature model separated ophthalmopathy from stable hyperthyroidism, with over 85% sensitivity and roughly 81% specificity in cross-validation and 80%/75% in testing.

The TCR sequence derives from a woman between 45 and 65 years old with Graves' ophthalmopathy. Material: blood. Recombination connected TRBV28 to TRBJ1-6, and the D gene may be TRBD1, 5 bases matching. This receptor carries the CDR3 CASIRASSYNSPLHF. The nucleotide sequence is TGTGCCAGCATCAGGGCTAGCTCCTATAATTCACCCCTCCACTTT.